This TCR beta chain was obtained from a study of blood T cell repertoires in COVID-19. On the study more broadly: In each case, the material was cDNA or gDNA derived from T cells, B-cell-depleted T cells, or PBMCs.

Original processing methods: Estimates of nucleated cell counts were drawn from the amplification of reference gene primers. TCRdb keeps only in-frame clones here, not all; method: immunoSEQ multiplex PCR. The DNA was the basis for D and trimming; V, J and clone size are from that table. The sample shows more than 250,000 clones, more than 75% of them seen only once. The CDR3 spans 14 residues. Per the germline V gene, CDR1 is SGHRS and CDR2 is YFSETQ. Trimming stripped 0 bases from V and 4 bases from J, with 10 bases between. The chain combines TRBV5-1 with TRBJ1-1, with D perhaps TRBD1 (5 bases). Input material: peripheral blood. The origin of this receptor is a young woman who had recovered from COVID-19. The CDR3: CASSLAPGGTEAFF. CDR3 nucleotide sequence: TGCGCCAGCAGCTTGGCCCCGGGGGGCACTGAAGCTTTCTTT.